The source of this TCR beta chain is a study of blood T cells in healthy people across ages. The second PCR ran about 7 to 12 cycles with a sample-barcoded 5' primer and J-beta primers. TCRdb re-called the 5' RACE reads with MiXCR, one entry per CDR3 protein. The table has hundreds of thousands of distinct CDR3 sequences, about 56% seen once. This CDR3 has 13 amino acids. V lost 5 bases to trimming and J lost 7 bases, with 11 bases between them. Germline V gives CDR1 SGHVS, CDR2 FNYEAQ. The sequence was obtained from a man aged 35 to 55 in good health. The chain links TRBV7-6 to TRBJ1-4; D call uncertain. Sequencing was performed on blood. The CDR3 sequence: CASSGVSLEKLFF. The DNA of the CDR3 is TGTGCCAGCAGCGGAGTCAGTCTTGAAAAACTGTTTTTT. Full variable domain (outside the CDR3, taken from reference TRBV7-6 and TRBJ1-4): GAGVSQSPRYKVTKRGQDVALRCDPISGHVSLYWYRQALGQGPEFLTYFNYEAQQDKSGLPNDRFSAERPEGSISTLTIQRTEQRDSAMYRCASSGVSLEKLFFGSGTQLSVL.